A selection of T cell receptor beta chains follows, all from one sample in a study of shared clonotypes between healthy human individuals. Profiling relied on immunoSEQ multiplex PCR, and the TCRdb table lists in-frame clones only, not all of them. This sample has approximately 1,500,000 clones; under 99% occur once, and the top ten carry roughly 0.45%. The sample comprised naive CD4+ T cells sorted from blood. The receptor source for this set is a young man in good health. The CDR3 runs from the conserved cysteine through the conserved F or W. Fields, in order: V gene, D gene, J gene, clone size, CDR3 protein, CDR3 DNA. A D gene is named only where the DNA matches it firmly. For some rows the clone size is stated as once, few or many, or as a class when expanded; others skip it.

V gene: TRBV6-1
D gene: TRBD1
J gene: TRBJ2-7
clone size: NA
CDR3 protein: CASSESQGAGEQYF
CDR3 DNA: TGTGCCAGCAGTGAGTCACAGGGGGCCGGCGAGCAGTACTTC

V gene: TRBV18
D gene: NA
J gene: TRBJ2-7
clone size: NA
CDR3 protein: CASSPGTARDEQYF
CDR3 DNA: TGTGCCAGCTCACCCGGGACGGCCCGGGACGAGCAGTACTTC

V gene: TRBV14
D gene: NA
J gene: TRBJ1-1
clone size: NA
CDR3 protein: CASSQEGGSVTEAFF
CDR3 DNA: TGTGCCAGCAGCCAAGAAGGGGGAAGCGTCACTGAAGCTTTCTTT

V gene: TRBV14
D gene: NA
J gene: TRBJ2-7
clone size: NA
CDR3 protein: CASSAWISNEQYF
CDR3 DNA: TGTGCCAGCAGCGCATGGATCTCAAACGAGCAGTACTTC

V gene: TRBV28
D gene: TRBD1
J gene: TRBJ2-7
clone size: NA
CDR3 protein: CASSSGTGAYEQYF
CDR3 DNA: TGTGCCAGCAGTTCTGGGACAGGGGCCTACGAGCAGTACTTC

V gene: TRBV25-1
D gene: NA
J gene: TRBJ2-3
clone size: NA
CDR3 protein: CASSSLDTQYF
CDR3 DNA: TGTGCCAGCAGTAGTTTGGATACGCAGTATTTT

V gene: TRBV2
D gene: TRBD1
J gene: TRBJ1-4
clone size: NA
CDR3 protein: CASSVRRGRLEKLFF
CDR3 DNA: TGTGCCAGCAGTGTTCGAAGGGGGCGCCTTGAAAAACTGTTTTTT

V gene: TRBV2
D gene: NA
J gene: TRBJ1-1
clone size: NA
CDR3 protein: CASRGPEIFFTEAFF
CDR3 DNA: TGTGCCAGCAGGGGGCCAGAAATTTTCTTCACTGAAGCTTTCTTT

V gene: TRBV4-1
D gene: NA
J gene: TRBJ1-1
clone size: once
CDR3 protein: CASSLQDWTEAFF
CDR3 DNA: TGCGCCAGCAGCCTCCAGGATTGGACTGAAGCTTTCTTT

V gene: TRBV2
D gene: TRBD2
J gene: TRBJ2-3
clone size: NA
CDR3 protein: CASTRLAGPADTQYF
CDR3 DNA: TGTGCCAGCACCAGACTAGCGGGGCCCGCGGATACGCAGTATTTT

V gene: TRBV7-2
D gene: NA
J gene: TRBJ2-1
clone size: NA
CDR3 protein: CASSLASPGEDEQFF
CDR3 DNA: TGTGCCAGCAGCTTGGCCTCCCCGGGAGAAGATGAGCAGTTCTTC

V gene: TRBV27
D gene: NA
J gene: TRBJ1-2
clone size: NA
CDR3 protein: CASSLFGRDNYGYTF
CDR3 DNA: TGTGCCAGCAGTTTATTCGGTCGGGATAACTATGGCTACACCTTC

V gene: TRBV29-1
D gene: TRBD2
J gene: TRBJ2-3
clone size: NA
CDR3 protein: CSTGGGGSTDTQYF
CDR3 DNA: TGCAGCACCGGGGGGGGAGGTAGCACAGATACGCAGTATTTT

V gene: TRBV7-9
D gene: NA
J gene: TRBJ2-5
clone size: once
CDR3 protein: CASTLGGRQETQYF
CDR3 DNA: TGTGCCAGCACCCTAGGAGGGCGGCAAGAGACCCAGTACTTC

V gene: TRBV19
D gene: NA
J gene: TRBJ2-3
clone size: NA
CDR3 protein: CASSHSTGRVISDTQYF
CDR3 DNA: TGTGCCAGTAGTCACTCGACGGGACGGGTGATCTCAGATACGCAGTATTTT

V gene: TRBV19
D gene: TRBD1
J gene: TRBJ2-5
clone size: once
CDR3 protein: CASSGGQGETQYF
CDR3 DNA: TGTGCCAGTAGTGGTGGACAGGGGGAGACCCAGTACTTC

V gene: TRBV7-2
D gene: NA
J gene: TRBJ2-7
clone size: NA
CDR3 protein: CASSLSMATFYEQYF
CDR3 DNA: TGTGCCAGCAGCTTAAGTATGGCCACTTTCTACGAGCAGTACTTC

V gene: TRBV7-2
D gene: NA
J gene: TRBJ2-7
clone size: NA
CDR3 protein: CASSSGRTPNEQYF
CDR3 DNA: TGTGCCAGCAGCTCCGGACGGACTCCCAACGAGCAGTACTTC

V gene: TRBV2
D gene: NA
J gene: TRBJ1-1
clone size: NA
CDR3 protein: CASQENTEAFF
CDR3 DNA: TGTGCCAGCCAGGAGAACACTGAAGCTTTCTTT

V gene: TRBV27
D gene: TRBD2
J gene: TRBJ2-2
clone size: NA
CDR3 protein: CASSPVVEPSSGINRGELFF
CDR3 DNA: TGTGCCAGCAGCCCCGTCGTCGAGCCCTCTAGCGGGATTAATCGAGGGGAGCTGTTTTTT

V gene: TRBV5-1
D gene: TRBD1
J gene: TRBJ2-1
clone size: NA
CDR3 protein: CASSRPGQGTNEQFF
CDR3 DNA: TGCGCCAGCAGCCGACCGGGACAGGGGACCAATGAGCAGTTCTTC

V gene: TRBV6-5
D gene: NA
J gene: TRBJ2-2
clone size: NA
CDR3 protein: CATSPGTLNTGELFF
CDR3 DNA: TGTGCCACCTCCCCCGGGACTTTGAACACCGGGGAGCTGTTTTTT

V gene: TRBV10-3
D gene: NA
J gene: TRBJ2-3
clone size: NA
CDR3 protein: CAISEIGSVVRTDTQYF
CDR3 DNA: TGTGCCATCAGTGAGATCGGGTCGGTGGTTCGCACAGATACGCAGTATTTT

V gene: TRBV5-4
D gene: TRBD2
J gene: TRBJ2-3
clone size: NA
CDR3 protein: CASSLPARLAGGSTDTQYF
CDR3 DNA: TGTGCCAGCAGCCTACCGGCCAGACTAGCGGGAGGGTCCACAGATACGCAGTATTTT

V gene: TRBV5-1
D gene: TRBD2
J gene: TRBJ2-7
clone size: NA
CDR3 protein: CASSFIPAGGTYEQYF
CDR3 DNA: TGCGCCAGCAGCTTTATTCCGGCGGGAGGTACGTACGAGCAGTACTTC

V gene: TRBV29-1
D gene: NA
J gene: TRBJ1-1
clone size: NA
CDR3 protein: CSVDRAPNTEAFF
CDR3 DNA: TGCAGCGTTGATAGGGCACCAAACACTGAAGCTTTCTTT

V gene: TRBV11-2
D gene: TRBD2
J gene: TRBJ2-2
clone size: NA
CDR3 protein: CASSRWTSGFAGELFF
CDR3 DNA: TGTGCCAGCAGCCGATGGACTAGCGGGTTCGCCGGGGAGCTGTTTTTT

V gene: TRBV18
D gene: NA
J gene: TRBJ2-3
clone size: NA
CDR3 protein: CASSPGGQDTQYF
CDR3 DNA: TGTGCCAGCTCACCAGGGGGGCAAGATACGCAGTATTTT

V gene: TRBV18
D gene: TRBD1
J gene: TRBJ2-7
clone size: NA
CDR3 protein: CASSPRQGGAYYEQYF
CDR3 DNA: TGTGCCAGCTCACCTCGACAGGGGGGGGCTTACTACGAGCAGTACTTC

V gene: TRBV7-9
D gene: NA
J gene: TRBJ1-1
clone size: NA
CDR3 protein: CASSTEGVWGTEAFF
CDR3 DNA: TGTGCCAGCAGCACCGAGGGGGTCTGGGGCACTGAAGCTTTCTTT

V gene: TRBV5-5
D gene: NA
J gene: TRBJ2-6
clone size: once
CDR3 protein: CASSLDLLGFGANVLTF
CDR3 DNA: TGTGCCAGCAGCTTGGATCTCCTTGGGTTCGGGGCCAACGTCCTGACTTTC

V gene: TRBV30
D gene: TRBD2
J gene: TRBJ2-3
clone size: NA
CDR3 protein: CAWSRTSGTDTQYF
CDR3 DNA: TGTGCCTGGAGCCGGACTAGCGGCACAGATACGCAGTATTTT

V gene: TRBV5-1
D gene: NA
J gene: TRBJ2-5
clone size: once
CDR3 protein: CASSLPSPETQYF
CDR3 DNA: TGCGCCAGCAGCTTACCGAGCCCGGAGACCCAGTACTTC

V gene: TRBV28
D gene: NA
J gene: TRBJ1-2
clone size: NA
CDR3 protein: CASRGWYGYTF
CDR3 DNA: TGTGCCAGCCGGGGGTGGTATGGCTACACCTTC

V gene: TRBV4-3
D gene: NA
J gene: TRBJ2-7
clone size: NA
CDR3 protein: CASSPQQSSYEQYF
CDR3 DNA: TGCGCCAGCAGCCCGCAACAAAGCTCCTACGAGCAGTACTTC

V gene: TRBV6-1
D gene: NA
J gene: TRBJ2-2
clone size: NA
CDR3 protein: CASSSERYTGELFF
CDR3 DNA: TGTGCCAGCAGTTCAGAGCGGTACACCGGGGAGCTGTTTTTT

V gene: TRBV19
D gene: TRBD1
J gene: TRBJ1-5
clone size: NA
CDR3 protein: CASSIRQGVQPQHF
CDR3 DNA: TGTGCCAGTAGTATCCGGCAGGGGGTACAGCCCCAGCATTTT

V gene: TRBV4-1
D gene: NA
J gene: TRBJ2-7
clone size: NA
CDR3 protein: CASSRGAPSSYEQYF
CDR3 DNA: TGCGCCAGCAGCCGAGGGGCACCAAGCTCCTACGAGCAGTACTTC

V gene: TRBV7-8
D gene: NA
J gene: TRBJ2-7
clone size: few
CDR3 protein: CASSPFRGSYEQYF
CDR3 DNA: TGTGCCAGCAGCCCATTTCGCGGCTCCTACGAGCAGTACTTC

V gene: TRBV5-4
D gene: TRBD2
J gene: TRBJ2-1
clone size: NA
CDR3 protein: CASSQATSGNFNEQFF
CDR3 DNA: TGTGCCAGCAGCCAAGCGACTAGCGGAAATTTCAATGAGCAGTTCTTC